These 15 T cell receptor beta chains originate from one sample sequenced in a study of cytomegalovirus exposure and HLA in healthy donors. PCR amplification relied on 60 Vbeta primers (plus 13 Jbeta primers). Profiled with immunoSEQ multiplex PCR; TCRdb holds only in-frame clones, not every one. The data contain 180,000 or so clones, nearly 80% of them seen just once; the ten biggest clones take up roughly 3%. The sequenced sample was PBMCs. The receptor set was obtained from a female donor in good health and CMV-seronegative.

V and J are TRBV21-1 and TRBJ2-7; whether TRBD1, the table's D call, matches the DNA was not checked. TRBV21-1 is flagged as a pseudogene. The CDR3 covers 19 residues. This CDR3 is CASSKGLGDRAGLSYEQYF. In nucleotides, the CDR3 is TGTGCCAGCAGCAAAGGCCTCGGGGACAGGGCTGGGTTAAGCTACGAGCAGTACTTC.

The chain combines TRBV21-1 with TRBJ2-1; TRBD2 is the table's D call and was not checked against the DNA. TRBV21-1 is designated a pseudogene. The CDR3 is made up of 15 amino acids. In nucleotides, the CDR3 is TGTGCCAGCAGCAAAGCGCCGACTAGTGACAATGAGCAGTTCTTC. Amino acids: CASSKAPTSDNEQFF.

The CDR3 DNA reads TGTGCCAGCAGCTTTGGACAGGCTTCGTACGAGCAGTACTTC. Its protein product is CASSFGQASYEQYF. The chain is built from TRBV5-6 and TRBJ2-7, with 7 nucleotides matching TRBD1. The CDR3 totals 14 residues. CDR1 SGHDT and CDR2 YYEEEE come from the germline V gene. The V and J ends lost 2 bases and 4 bases, in that order; junction bases with no gene match: 6.

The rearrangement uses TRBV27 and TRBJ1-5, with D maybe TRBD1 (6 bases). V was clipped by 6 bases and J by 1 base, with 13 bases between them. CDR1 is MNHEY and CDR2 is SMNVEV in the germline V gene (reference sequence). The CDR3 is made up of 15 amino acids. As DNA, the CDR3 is TGTGCCAGCAGGAAAGACAGGTGGAGCAATCAGCCCCAGCATTTT. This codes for CASRKDRWSNQPQHF.

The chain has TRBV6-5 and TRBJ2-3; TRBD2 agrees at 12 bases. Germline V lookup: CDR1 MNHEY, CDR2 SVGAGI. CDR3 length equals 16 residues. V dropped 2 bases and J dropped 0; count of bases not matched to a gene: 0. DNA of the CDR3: TGTGCCAGCAGTTACCTAGCGGGGGGGAGCACAGATACGCAGTATTTT. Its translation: CASSYLAGGSTDTQYF.

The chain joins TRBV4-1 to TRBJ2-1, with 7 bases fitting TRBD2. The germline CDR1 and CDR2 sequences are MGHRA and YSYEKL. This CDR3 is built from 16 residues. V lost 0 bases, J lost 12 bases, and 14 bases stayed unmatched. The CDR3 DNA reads TGCGCCAGCAGCCAAGATGGTAGCGGGCGCCTCCAGGGGCAGTTCTTC. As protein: CASSQDGSGRLQGQFF.

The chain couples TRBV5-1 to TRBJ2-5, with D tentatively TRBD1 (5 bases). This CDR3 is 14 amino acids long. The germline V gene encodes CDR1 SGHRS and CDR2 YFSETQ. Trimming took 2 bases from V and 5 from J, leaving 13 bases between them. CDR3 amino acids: CASSLGQGIETQYF. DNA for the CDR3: TGCGCCAGCAGCTTAGGGCAGGGTATTGAGACCCAGTACTTC.

CDR3 residues: CASSRTEGNEQFF. The CDR3 DNA is TGTGCCAGCAGCCGAACTGAGGGCAATGAGCAGTTCTTC. The V and J genes are TRBV6-6 and TRBJ2-1; a weak D match, TRBD2 (5 bases). The ends were cut back, 6 bases at V and 6 bases at J, with 12 bases in the middle. CDR1 and CDR2 (germline): MNHNY, SVGAGI (reference sequence). This CDR3 contains 13 residues.

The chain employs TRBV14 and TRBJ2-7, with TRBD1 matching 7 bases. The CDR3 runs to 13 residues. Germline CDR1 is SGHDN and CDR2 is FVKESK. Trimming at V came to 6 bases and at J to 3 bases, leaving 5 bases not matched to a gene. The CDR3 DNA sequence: TGTGCCAGCAGAAGGACAGGAGTCTACGAGCAGTACTTC. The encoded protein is CASRRTGVYEQYF.

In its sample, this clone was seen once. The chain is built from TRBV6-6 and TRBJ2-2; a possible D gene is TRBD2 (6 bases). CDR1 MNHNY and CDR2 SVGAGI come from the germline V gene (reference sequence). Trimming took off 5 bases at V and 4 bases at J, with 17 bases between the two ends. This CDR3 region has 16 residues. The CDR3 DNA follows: TGTGCCAGCAGTAAGAATCGGGGGAAAGGCACCGGGGAGCTGTTTTTT. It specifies CASSKNRGKGTGELFF.

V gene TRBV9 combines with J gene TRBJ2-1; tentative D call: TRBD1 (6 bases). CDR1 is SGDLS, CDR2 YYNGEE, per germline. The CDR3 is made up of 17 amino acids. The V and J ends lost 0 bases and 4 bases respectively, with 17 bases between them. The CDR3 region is CASSVAGRTAMYNEQFF. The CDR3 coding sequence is TGTGCCAGCAGCGTAGCTGGTCGGACAGCTATGTACAATGAGCAGTTCTTC. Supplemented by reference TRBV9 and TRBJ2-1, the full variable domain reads DSGVTQTPKHLITATGQRVTLRCSPRSGDLSVYWYQQSLDQGLQFLIQYYNGEERAKGNILERFSAQQFPDLHSELNLSSLELGDSALYFCASSVAGRTAMYNEQFFGPGTRLTVL.

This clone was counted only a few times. As DNA, the CDR3 is TGTGCCAGCAGCGTGGGGACTAGCAGGTGGGACCCAAGAAACATTCAGTACTTC. It yields the protein CASSVGTSRWDPRNIQYF. This chain links TRBV9 with TRBJ2-4; TRBD2 aligns across 9 bases. Germline lookup yields CDR1 SGDLS and CDR2 YYNGEE. The CDR3 has 18 amino acids. V lost 2 bases, J lost 6 bases, and 15 bases stayed unmatched.

The CDR3: CASGPEGRNEQYF. CDR3 DNA: TGTGCCAGCGGGCCGGAGGGGCGTAACGAGCAGTACTTC. The rearrangement joins TRBV2 to TRBJ2-7; a possible D gene is TRBD2 (6 bases). CDR3 length: 13 amino acids. Deletions cut 8 bases from V and 5 bases from J, with 16 bases between. Germline CDR1 is SNHLY and CDR2 is FYNNEI.

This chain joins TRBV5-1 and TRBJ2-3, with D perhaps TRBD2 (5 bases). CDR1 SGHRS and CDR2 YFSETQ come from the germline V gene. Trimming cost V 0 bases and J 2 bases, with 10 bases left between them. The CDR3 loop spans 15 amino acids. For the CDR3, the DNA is TGCGCCAGCAGCTTGGCCGGGAACCCCACAGATACGCAGTATTTT. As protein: CASSLAGNPTDTQYF.

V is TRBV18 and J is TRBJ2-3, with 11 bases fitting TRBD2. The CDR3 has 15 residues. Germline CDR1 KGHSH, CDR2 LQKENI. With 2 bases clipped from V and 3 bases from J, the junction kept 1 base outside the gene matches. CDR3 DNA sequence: TGTGCCAGCTCACCAACTAGCGGGAGAACAGATACGCAGTATTTT. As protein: CASSPTSGRTDTQYF.